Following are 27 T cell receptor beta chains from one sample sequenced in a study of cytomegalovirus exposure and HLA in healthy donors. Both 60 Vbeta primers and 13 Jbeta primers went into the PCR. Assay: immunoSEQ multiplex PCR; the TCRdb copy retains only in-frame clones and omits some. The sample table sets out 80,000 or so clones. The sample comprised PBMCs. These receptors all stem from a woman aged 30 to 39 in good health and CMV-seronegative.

The CDR3 sequence: CASSLSGTPNQPQHF. CDR3 nucleotides: TGCGCCAGCAGCTTGTCAGGCACCCCGAATCAGCCCCAGCATTTT. The chain couples TRBV5-1 to TRBJ1-5; D is unresolved. This CDR3 spans 15 amino acids. The V gene's germline CDR1 is SGHRS and CDR2 YFSETQ. V lost 1 base and J 4 bases, leaving 12 bases between the germline ends.

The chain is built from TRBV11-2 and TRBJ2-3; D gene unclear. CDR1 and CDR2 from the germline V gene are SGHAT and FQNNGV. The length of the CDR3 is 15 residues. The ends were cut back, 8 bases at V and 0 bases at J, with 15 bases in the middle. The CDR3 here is CASSLEDSSTDTQYF. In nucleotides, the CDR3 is TGTGCCAGCTCCCTAGAGGATTCTAGCACAGATACGCAGTATTTT. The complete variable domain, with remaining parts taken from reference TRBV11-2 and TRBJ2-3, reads EAGVAQSPRYKIIEKRQSVAFWCNPISGHATLYWYQQILGQGPKLLIQFQNNGVVDDSQLPKDRFSAERLKGVDSTLKIQPAKLEDSAVYLCASSLEDSSTDTQYFGPGTRLTVL.

CDR3 nucleotides: TGCGCCAGCAGCCCTGGTGGAGCGGACACAGATACGCAGTATTTT. Amino acid sequence: CASSPGGADTDTQYF. The rearrangement joins TRBV5-1 to TRBJ2-3; tentative D call: TRBD2 (5 bases). Deletions cut 4 bases from V and 2 bases from J, with 14 bases between. The germline V gene encodes CDR1 SGHRS and CDR2 YFSETQ. This CDR3 region has 15 residues.

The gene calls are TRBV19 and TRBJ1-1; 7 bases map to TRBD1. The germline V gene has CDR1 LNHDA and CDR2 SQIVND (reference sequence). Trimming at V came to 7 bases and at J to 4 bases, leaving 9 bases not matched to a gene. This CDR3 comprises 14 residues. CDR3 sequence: CASTSGGGVTEAFF. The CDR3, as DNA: TGTGCCAGTACGTCTGGAGGGGGCGTCACTGAAGCTTTCTTT.

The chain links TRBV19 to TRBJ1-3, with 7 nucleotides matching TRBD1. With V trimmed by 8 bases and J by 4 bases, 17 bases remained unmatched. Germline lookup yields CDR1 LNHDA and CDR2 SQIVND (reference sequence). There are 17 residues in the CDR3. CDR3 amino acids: CASRDSGRGAVGNTIYF. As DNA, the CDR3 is TGTGCCAGTCGGGACAGCGGACGCGGAGCTGTAGGAAACACCATATATTTT.

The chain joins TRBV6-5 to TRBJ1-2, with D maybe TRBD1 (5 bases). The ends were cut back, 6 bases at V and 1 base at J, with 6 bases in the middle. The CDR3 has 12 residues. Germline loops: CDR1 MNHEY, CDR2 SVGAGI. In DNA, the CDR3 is TGTGCCAGCAGGGGGCTTAACTATGGCTACACCTTC. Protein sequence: CASRGLNYGYTF.

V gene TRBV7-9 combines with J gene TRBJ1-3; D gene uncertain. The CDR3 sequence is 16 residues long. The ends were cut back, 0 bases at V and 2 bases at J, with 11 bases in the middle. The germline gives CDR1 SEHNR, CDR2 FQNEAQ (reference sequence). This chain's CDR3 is CASSLAISVTGNTIYF. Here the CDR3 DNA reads TGTGCCAGCAGCTTAGCAATCTCCGTTACTGGAAACACCATATATTTT.

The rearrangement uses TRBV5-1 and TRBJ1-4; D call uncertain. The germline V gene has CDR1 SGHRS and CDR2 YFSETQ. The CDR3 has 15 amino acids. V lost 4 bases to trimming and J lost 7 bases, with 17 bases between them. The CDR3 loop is CASSPGGRPGEKLFF. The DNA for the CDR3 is TGCGCCAGCAGCCCGGGAGGCAGACCCGGTGAAAAACTGTTTTTT. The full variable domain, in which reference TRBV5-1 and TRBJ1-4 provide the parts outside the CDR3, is KAGVTQTPRYLIKTRGQQVTLSCSPISGHRSVSWYQQTPGQGLQFLFEYFSETQRNKGNFPGRFSGRQFSNSRSEMNVSTLELGDSALYLCASSPGGRPGEKLFFGSGTQLSVL.

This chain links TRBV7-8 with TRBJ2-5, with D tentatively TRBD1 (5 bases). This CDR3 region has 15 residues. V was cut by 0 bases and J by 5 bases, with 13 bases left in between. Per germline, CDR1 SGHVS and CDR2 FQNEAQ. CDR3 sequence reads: CASSLANSPGETQYF. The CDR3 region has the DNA TGTGCCAGCAGCTTAGCGAACTCCCCAGGGGAGACCCAGTACTTC.

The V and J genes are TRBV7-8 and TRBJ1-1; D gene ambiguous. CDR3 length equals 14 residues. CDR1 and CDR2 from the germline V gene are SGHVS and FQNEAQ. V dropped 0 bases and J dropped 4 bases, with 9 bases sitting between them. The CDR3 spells CASSLALRATEAFF. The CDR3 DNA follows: TGTGCCAGCAGCTTAGCGTTGAGGGCCACTGAAGCTTTCTTT.

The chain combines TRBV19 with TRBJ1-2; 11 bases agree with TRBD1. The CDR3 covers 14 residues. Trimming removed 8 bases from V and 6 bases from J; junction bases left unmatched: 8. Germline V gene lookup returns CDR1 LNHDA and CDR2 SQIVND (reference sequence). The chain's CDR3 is CASGTGGGIHGYTF. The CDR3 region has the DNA TGTGCCAGTGGGACAGGGGGTGGAATTCATGGCTACACCTTC.

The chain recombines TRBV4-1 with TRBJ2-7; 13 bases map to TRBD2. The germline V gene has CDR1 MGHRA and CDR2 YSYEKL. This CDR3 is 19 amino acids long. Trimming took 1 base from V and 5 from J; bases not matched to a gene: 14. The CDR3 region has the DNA TGCGCCAGCAGCCAAGGCGGACTAGCGGGAGTGAGAATAGGGCACGAGCAGTACTTC. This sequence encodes CASSQGGLAGVRIGHEQYF.

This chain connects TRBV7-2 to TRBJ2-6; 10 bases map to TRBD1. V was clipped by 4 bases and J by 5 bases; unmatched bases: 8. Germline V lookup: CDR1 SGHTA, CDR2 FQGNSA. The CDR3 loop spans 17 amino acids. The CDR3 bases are TGTGCCAGCAGCTACCGGGACAGGGGTAGGAGGGCCAACGTCCTGACTTTC. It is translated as CASSYRDRGRRANVLTF.

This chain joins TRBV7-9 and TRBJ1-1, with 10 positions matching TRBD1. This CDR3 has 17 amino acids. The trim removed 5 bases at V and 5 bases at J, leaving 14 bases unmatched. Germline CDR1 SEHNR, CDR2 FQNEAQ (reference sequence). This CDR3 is CASSGGWDRGNGTEAFF. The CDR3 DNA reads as TGTGCCAGCAGCGGAGGGTGGGACAGGGGAAACGGAACTGAAGCTTTCTTT.

The CDR3 DNA reads as TGCGCCAGCAGCCAAACGGACAGGCCATTCTACGAGCAGTACTTC. Residues: CASSQTDRPFYEQYF. The genes are TRBV4-1 and TRBJ2-7; 7 bases are a match to TRBD1. The germline CDR1 and CDR2 sequences are MGHRA and YSYEKL. V shed 2 bases and J 3 bases; nucleotides not matched to a gene: 7. CDR3 length: 15 amino acids.

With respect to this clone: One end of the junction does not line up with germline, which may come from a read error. CDR3 bases: TGTGCCAGCAGTCTTAGCGGGAGCTCCGACAATGAGCAGTTCTTC. It yields the protein CASSLSGSSDNEQFF. V is TRBV6-1 and J is TRBJ2-1; TRBD2 agrees at 9 bases. Per the germline V gene, CDR1 is MNHNS and CDR2 is SASEGT. The CDR3 contains 15 residues.

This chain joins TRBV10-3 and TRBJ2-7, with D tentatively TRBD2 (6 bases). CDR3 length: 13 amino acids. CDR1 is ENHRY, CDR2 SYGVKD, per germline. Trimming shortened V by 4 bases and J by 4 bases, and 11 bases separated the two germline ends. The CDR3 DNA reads TGTGCCATCAGTGGCGTCGGGGGTTACGAGCAGTACTTC. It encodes CAISGVGGYEQYF.

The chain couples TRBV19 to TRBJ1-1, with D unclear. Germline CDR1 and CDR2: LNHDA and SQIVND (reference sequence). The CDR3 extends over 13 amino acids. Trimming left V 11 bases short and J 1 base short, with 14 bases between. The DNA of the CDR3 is TGTGCCTCCCGGAATTCAGGGAACACTGAAGCTTTCTTT. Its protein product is CASRNSGNTEAFF.

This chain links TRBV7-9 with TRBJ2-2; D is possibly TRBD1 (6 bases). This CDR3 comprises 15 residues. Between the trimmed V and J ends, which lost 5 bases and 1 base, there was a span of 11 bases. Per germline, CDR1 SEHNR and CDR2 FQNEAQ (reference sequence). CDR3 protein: CASSALDRNTGELFF. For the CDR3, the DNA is TGTGCCAGCAGCGCCCTGGACAGGAACACCGGGGAGCTGTTTTTT. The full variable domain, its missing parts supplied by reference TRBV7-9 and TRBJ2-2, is DTGVSQNPRHKITKRGQNVTFRCDPISEHNRLYWYRQTLGQGPEFLTYFQNEAQLEKSRLLSDRFSAERPKGSFSTLEIQRTEQGDSAMYLCASSALDRNTGELFFGEGSRLTVL.

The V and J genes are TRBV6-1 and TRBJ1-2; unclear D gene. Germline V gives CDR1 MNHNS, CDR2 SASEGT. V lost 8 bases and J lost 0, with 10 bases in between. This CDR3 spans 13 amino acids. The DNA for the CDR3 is TGTGCCAGCTCGAGGTCAACTAACTATGGCTACACCTTC. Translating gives CASSRSTNYGYTF.

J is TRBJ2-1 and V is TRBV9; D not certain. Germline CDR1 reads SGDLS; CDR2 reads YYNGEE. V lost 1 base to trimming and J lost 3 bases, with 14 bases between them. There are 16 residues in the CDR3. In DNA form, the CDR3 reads TGTGCCAGCAGCGTACTCGACAATCCCTTCTACAATGAGCAGTTCTTC. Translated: CASSVLDNPFYNEQFF.

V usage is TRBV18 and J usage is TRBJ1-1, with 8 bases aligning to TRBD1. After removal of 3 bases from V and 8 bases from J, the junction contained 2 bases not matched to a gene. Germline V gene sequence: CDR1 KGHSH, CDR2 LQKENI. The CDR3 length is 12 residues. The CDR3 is CASSPGQEEAFF. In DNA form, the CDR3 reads TGTGCCAGCTCACCGGGACAGGAAGAAGCTTTCTTT.

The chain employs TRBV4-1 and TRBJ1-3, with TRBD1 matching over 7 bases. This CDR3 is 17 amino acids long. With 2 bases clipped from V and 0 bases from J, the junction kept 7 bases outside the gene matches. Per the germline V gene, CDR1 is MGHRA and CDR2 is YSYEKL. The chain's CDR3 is CASSQPTTGRSGNTIYF. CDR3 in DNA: TGCGCCAGCAGCCAACCTACGACAGGGCGCTCTGGAAACACCATATATTTT.

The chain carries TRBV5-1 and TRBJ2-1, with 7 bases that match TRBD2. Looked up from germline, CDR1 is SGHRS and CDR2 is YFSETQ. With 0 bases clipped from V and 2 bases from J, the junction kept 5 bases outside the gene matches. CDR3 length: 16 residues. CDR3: CASSLEGSGTYNEQFF. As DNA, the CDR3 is TGCGCCAGCAGCTTGGAGGGAAGCGGGACCTACAATGAGCAGTTCTTC.

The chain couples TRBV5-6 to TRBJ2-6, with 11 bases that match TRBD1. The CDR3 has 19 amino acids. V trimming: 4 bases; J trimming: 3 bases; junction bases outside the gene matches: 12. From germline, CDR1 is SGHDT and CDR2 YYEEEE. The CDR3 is CASSHPVGQGAYGANVLTF. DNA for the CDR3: TGTGCCAGCAGCCACCCAGTAGGACAGGGGGCTTATGGGGCCAACGTCCTGACTTTC.

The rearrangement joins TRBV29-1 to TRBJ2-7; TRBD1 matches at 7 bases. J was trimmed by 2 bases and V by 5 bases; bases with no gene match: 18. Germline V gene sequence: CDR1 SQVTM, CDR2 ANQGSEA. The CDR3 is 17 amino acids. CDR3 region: CSVRLLSTGATTYEQYF. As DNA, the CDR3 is TGCAGCGTTCGTTTGTTGAGCACAGGGGCGACAACCTACGAGCAGTACTTC.

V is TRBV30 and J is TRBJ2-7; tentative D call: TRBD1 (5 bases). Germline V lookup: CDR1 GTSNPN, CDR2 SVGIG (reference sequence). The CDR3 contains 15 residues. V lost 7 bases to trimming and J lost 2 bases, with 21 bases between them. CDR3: CASTPGHGRTYEQYF. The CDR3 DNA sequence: TGTGCCTCCACCCCCGGACACGGCAGGACCTACGAGCAGTACTTC.